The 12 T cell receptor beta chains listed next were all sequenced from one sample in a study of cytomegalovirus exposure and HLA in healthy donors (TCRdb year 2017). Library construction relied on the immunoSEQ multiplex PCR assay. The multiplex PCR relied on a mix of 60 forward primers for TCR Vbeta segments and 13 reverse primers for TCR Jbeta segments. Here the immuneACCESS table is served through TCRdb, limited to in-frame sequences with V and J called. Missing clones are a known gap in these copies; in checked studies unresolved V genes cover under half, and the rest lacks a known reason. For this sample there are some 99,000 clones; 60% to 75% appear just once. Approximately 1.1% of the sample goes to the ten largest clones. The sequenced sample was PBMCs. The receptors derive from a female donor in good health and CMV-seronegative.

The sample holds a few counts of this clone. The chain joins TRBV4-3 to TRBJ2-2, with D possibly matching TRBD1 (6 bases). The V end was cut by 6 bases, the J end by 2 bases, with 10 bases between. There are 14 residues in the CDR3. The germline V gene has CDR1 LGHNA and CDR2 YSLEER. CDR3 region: CASRRDINTGELFF. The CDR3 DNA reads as TGCGCCAGCAGAAGGGACATAAACACCGGGGAGCTGTTTTTT.

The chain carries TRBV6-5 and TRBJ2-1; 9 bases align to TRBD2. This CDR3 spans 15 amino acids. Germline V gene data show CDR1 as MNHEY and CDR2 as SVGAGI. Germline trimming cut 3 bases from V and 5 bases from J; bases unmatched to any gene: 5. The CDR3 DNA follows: TGTGCCAGCAGTTATTGGGCGGGAGGGAACAATGAGCAGTTCTTC. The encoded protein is CASSYWAGGNNEQFF.

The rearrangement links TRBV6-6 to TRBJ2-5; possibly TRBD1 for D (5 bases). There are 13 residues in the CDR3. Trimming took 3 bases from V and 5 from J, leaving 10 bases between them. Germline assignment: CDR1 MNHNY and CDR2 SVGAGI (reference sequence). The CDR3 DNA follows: TGTGCCAGCAGTTATTTCAGGGCGGAGACCCAGTACTTC. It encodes CASSYFRAETQYF.

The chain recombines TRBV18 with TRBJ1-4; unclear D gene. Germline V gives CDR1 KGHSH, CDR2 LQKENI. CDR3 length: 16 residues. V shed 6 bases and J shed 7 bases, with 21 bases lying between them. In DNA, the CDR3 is TGTGCCAGCTCTCCTTCCACCGGGGAGGGCGGTGAAAAACTGTTTTTT. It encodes CASSPSTGEGGEKLFF. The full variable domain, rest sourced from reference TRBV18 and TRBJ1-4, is NAGVMQNPRHLVRRRGQEARLRCSPMKGHSHVYWYRQLPEEGLKFMVYLQKENIIDESGMPKERFSAEFPKEGPSILRIQQVVRGDSAAYFCASSPSTGEGGEKLFFGSGTQLSVL.

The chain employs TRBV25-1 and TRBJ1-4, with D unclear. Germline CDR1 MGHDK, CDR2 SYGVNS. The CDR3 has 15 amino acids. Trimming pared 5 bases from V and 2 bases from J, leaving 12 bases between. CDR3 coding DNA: TGTGCCAGCAGTCCCAGGCCCCCCACTAATGAAAAACTGTTTTTT. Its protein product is CASSPRPPTNEKLFF.

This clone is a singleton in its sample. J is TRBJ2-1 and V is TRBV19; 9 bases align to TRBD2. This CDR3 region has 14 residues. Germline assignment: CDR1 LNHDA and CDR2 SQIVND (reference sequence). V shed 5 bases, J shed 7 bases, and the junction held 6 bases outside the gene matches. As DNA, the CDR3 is TGTGCCAGTAGTCAACGGACTAGCGAAAATGAGCAGTTCTTC. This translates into CASSQRTSENEQFF.

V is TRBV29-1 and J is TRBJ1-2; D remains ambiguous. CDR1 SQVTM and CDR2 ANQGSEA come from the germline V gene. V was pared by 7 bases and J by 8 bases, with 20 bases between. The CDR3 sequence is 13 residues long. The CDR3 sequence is CSARDRGRVGYTF. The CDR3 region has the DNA TGCAGCGCGCGCGACCGCGGGAGGGTAGGCTACACCTTC.

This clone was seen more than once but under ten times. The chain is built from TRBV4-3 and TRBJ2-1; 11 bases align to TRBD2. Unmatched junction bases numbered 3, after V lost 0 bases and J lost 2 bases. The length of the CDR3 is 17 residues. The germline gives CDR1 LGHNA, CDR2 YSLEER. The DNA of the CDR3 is TGCGCCAGCAGCCAAGACCTTAGCGGGGGGGCCTACAATGAGCAGTTCTTC. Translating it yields CASSQDLSGGAYNEQFF.

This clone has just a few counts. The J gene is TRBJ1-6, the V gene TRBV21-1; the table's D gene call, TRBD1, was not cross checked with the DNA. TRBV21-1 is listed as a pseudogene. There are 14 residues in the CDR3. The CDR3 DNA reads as TGTGCCAGCAGCGAAACAGGGGCGGATTCACCCCTCCACTTT. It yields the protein CASSETGADSPLHF.

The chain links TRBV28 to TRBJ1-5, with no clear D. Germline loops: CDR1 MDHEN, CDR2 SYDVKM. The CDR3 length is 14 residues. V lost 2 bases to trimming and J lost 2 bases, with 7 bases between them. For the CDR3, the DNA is TGTGCCAGCAGTTTACAGTCAGGCAATCAGCCCCAGCATTTT. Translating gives CASSLQSGNQPQHF.

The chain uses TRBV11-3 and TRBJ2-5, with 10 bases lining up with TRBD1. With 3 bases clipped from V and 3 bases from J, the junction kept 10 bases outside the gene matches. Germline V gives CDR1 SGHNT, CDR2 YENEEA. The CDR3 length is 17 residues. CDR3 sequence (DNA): TGTGCCAGCAGCTTTCTCCGGGGGACAGGGGATAAAGAGACCCAGTACTTC. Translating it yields CASSFLRGTGDKETQYF.

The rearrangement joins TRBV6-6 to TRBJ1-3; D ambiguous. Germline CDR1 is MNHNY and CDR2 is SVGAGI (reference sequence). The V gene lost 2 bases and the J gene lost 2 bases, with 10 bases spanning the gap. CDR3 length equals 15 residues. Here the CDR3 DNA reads TGTGCCAGCAGTTACGGGGTCGGGACTGGAAACACCATATATTTT. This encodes CASSYGVGTGNTIYF.